The following is a T cell receptor (beta chain) sequence with its context. The entry originates in a study of cytotoxic CD8 clonotypes in ibrutinib-treated CLL. Targeted sequencing depth ranged from 1 in 200,000 to 1 in 1 million T cells. Data came from immunoSEQ multiplex PCR; TCRdb stores just in-frame clones and leaves some out. The sample comprises about 160,000 clones, roughly 86% of which are singletons, and around 2% rests with the top ten. Per the germline V gene, CDR1 is LNHDA and CDR2 is SQIVND (reference sequence). With 7 bases removed from V and 7 bases from J, the gap between germline ends came to 11 bases. The CDR3 sequence is 12 residues long.

The chain joins TRBV19 to TRBJ1-3; the D is unclear. The sequencing used PBMCs, collected after 12 months of ibrutinib treatment. The TCR sequence derives from a human donor with chronic lymphocytic leukemia. The CDR3 is CASTSPGNTIYF. The CDR3 DNA reads as TGTGCCAGTACCTCCCCGGGGAACACCATATATTTT.